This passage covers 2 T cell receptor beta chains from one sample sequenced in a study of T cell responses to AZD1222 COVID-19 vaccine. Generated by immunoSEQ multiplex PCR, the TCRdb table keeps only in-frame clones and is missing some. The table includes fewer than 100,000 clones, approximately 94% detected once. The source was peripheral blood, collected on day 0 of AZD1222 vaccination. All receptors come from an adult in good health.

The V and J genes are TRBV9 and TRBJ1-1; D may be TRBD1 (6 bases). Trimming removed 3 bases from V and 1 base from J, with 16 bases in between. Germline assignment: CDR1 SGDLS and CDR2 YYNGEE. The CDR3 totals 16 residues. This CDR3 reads CASSAQGGVGNTEAFF. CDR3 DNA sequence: TGTGCCAGCAGCGCACAAGGGGGGGTCGGGAACACTGAAGCTTTCTTT.

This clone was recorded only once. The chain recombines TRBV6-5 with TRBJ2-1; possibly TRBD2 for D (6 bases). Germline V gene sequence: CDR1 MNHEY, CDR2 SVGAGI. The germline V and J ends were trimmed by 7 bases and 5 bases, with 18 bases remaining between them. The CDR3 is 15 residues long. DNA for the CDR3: TGTGCCAGCAAGATCGGAGGGACGATCAACAATGAGCAGTTCTTC. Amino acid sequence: CASKIGGTINNEQFF.